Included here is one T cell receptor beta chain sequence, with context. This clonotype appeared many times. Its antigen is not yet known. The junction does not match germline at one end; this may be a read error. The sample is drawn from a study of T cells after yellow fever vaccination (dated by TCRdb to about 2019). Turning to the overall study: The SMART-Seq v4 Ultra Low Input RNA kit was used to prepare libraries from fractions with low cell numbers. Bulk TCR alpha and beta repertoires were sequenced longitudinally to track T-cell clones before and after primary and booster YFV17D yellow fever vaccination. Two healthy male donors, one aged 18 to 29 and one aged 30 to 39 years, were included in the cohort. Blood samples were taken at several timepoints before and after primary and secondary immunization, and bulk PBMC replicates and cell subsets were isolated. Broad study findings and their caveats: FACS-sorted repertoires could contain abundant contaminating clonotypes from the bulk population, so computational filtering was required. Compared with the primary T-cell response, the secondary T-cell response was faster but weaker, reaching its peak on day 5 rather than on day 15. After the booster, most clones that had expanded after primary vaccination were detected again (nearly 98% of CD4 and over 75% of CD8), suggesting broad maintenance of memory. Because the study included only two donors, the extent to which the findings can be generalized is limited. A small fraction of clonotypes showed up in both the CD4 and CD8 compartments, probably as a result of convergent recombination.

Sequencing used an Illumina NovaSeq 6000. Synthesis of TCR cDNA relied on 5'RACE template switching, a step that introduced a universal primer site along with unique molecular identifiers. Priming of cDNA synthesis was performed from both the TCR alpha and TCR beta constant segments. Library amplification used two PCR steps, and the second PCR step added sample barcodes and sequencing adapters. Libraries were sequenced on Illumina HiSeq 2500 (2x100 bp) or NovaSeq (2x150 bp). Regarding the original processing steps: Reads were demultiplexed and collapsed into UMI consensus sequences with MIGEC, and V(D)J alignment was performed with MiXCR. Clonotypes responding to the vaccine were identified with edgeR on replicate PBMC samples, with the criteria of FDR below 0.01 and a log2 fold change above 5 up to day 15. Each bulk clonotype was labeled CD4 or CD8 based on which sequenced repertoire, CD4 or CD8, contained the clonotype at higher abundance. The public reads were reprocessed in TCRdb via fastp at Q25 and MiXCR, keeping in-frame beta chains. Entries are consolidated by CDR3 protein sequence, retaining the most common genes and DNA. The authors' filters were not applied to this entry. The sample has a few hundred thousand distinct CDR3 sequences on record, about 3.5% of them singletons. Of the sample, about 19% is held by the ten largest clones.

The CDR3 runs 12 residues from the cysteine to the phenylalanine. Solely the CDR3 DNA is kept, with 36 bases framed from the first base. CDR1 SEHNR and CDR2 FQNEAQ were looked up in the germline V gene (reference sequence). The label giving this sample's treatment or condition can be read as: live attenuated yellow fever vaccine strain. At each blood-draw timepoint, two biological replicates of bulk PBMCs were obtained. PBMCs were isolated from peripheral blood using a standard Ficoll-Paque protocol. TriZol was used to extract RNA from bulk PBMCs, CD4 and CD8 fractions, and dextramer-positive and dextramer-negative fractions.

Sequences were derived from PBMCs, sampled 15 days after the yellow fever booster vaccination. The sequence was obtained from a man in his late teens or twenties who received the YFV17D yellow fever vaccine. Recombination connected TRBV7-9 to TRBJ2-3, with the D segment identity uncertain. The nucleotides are TGTGCCAGCAGCGAGCTACGTCTCCGGGCCCCTTTT. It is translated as CASSELRLRAPF.